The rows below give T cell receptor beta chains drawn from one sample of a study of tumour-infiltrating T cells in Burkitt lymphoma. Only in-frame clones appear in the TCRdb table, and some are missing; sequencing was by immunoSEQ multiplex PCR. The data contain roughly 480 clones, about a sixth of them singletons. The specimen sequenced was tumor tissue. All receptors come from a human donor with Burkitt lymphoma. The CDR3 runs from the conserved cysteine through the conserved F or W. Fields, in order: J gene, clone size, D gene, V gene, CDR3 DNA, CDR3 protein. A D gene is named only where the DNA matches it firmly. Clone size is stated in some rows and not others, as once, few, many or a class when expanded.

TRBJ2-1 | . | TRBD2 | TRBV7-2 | TGTGCCAGCAGCTTAGTAGGGTGGGAGGGTGAGCAGTTCTTC | CASSLVGWEGEQFF
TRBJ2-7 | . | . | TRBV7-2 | TGTGCCAGCAGCTTGCTGGCGGGATCGGTTTACGAGCAGTACTTC | CASSLLAGSVYEQYF
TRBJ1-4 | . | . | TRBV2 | TGTGCCAACCGGGGGGCTAATGAAAAACTGTTTTTT | CANRGANEKLFF
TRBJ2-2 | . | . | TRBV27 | TGTGCCAGCAGCTGGGGGGTCCAGCGGACCGGGGAGCTGTTTTTT | CASSWGVQRTGELFF
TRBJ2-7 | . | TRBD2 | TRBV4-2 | TGTGCCAGCAGGCCAACTAGCGGGAAAACCTACGAGCAGTACTTC | CASRPTSGKTYEQYF
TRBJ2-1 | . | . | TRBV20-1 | TGCAGTGCCCCGCGGCGGGATGAGCAGTTCTTC | CSAPRRDEQFF
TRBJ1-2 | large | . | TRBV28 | TGTGCCAGCAGCCATCGGGGCTACACCTTC | CASSHRGYTF
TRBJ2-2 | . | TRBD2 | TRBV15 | TGTGCCACCAGCAGGGGACTAGCGGGCACCGGGGAGCTATTTTTT | CATSRGLAGTGELFF
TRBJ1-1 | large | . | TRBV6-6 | TGTGCCAGCAGTTCACAGGGGAACACTGAAGCTTTCTTT | CASSSQGNTEAFF
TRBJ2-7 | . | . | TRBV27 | TGTGCCAGCAGTTTACGGGGTGGGTCCGAGCAGTACTTC | CASSLRGGSEQYF
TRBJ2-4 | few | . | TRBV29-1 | TGCAGCGTCTACAGGGAGTCCAAAAACATTCAGTACTTC | CSVYRESKNIQYF
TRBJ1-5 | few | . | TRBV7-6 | TGTGCCAGCAGCCCCAGGGAGGGGCGGCCCCAGCATTTT | CASSPREGRPQHF
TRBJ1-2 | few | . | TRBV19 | TGTGCCAGTAGTAAGGTCAGCTATGGCTACACCTTC | CASSKVSYGYTF
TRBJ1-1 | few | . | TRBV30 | TGTGCCTGGAGGACCCCAGGTTCCAACACTGAAGCTTTCTTT | CAWRTPGSNTEAFF